A single sample gave rise to the 27 T cell receptor beta chains below, sequenced in a study of T cell clonotyping in hematopoietic cell transplantation. The method was immunoSEQ multiplex PCR; TCRdb's version includes in-frame clones alone and lacks a portion of them. The sample lists around 2,600 clones, 83% seen once, with over 25% in the top ten. The sequenced sample was PBMCs, obtained 180 days after allogeneic stem cell transplant. All receptors derive from a female patient between 40 and 55 years old who had an allogeneic stem cell transplant from a related donor, so T cells may come from the graft donor. Some clones in this sample may be carry-over from other donors' samples.

This clone has just a few counts. The chain couples TRBV6-5 to TRBJ1-2; possibly TRBD1 for D (5 bases). Germline V gene sequence: CDR1 MNHEY, CDR2 SVGAGI. The CDR3 is 12 residues long. The germline V and J ends were trimmed by 5 bases and 6 bases, with 10 bases remaining between them. CDR3 coding DNA: TGTGCCAGCAGTCTTTTGGGGGATGGCTACACCTTC. It is translated as CASSLLGDGYTF.

As for this clone: At the DNA level, this CDR3 is encoded by other sequences in the same sample as well. The chain couples TRBV27 to TRBJ2-3; D is unclear. This CDR3 has 13 residues. V was shortened by 5 bases and J by 2 bases, with 8 bases between the two germline ends. CDR1 is MNHEY, CDR2 SMNVEV, per germline (reference sequence). The CDR3 reads CASSLTVTDTQYF. The CDR3 coding sequence is TGTGCCAGCAGTCTGACGGTCACAGATACGCAGTATTTT.

J is TRBJ1-2 and V is TRBV19, with 9 bases fitting TRBD1. CDR1 and CDR2 from the germline V gene are LNHDA and SQIVND (reference sequence). Unmatched junction bases numbered 3, after V lost 4 bases and J lost 6 bases. The length of the CDR3 is 13 residues. The CDR3 nucleotides are TGTGCCAGTAGTAGGGGACAGGGAAATGGCTACACCTTC. Its translation: CASSRGQGNGYTF.

The chain is built from TRBV11-3 and TRBJ1-2; D uncertain. V dropped 1 base and J dropped 6 bases, with 15 bases sitting between them. The CDR3 runs to 15 residues. Germline CDR1 and CDR2: SGHNT and YENEEA. Written as DNA, the CDR3 is TGTGCCAGCAGCTTAGGTGGGGAGTATTTGGATGGCTACACCTTC. Amino acids: CASSLGGEYLDGYTF.

V and J are TRBV6-6 and TRBJ2-7, with 7 bases aligning to TRBD1. After removal of 10 bases from V and 6 bases from J, the junction contained 15 bases not matched to a gene. The length of the CDR3 is 14 residues. CDR1 MNHNY and CDR2 SVGAGI come from the germline V gene (reference sequence). Written as DNA, the CDR3 is TGTGCCACAGAGGCCGGGACAGCAAAACCCGAGCAGTACTTC. The encoded protein is CATEAGTAKPEQYF.

This clone occurred a few times. This chain connects TRBV11-3 to TRBJ2-7, with a possible D match to TRBD1 (6 bases). This CDR3 contains 14 residues. Trimming took off 1 base at V and 5 bases at J, with 12 bases between the two ends. Germline CDR1 SGHNT, CDR2 YENEEA. This chain's CDR3 is CASSLVLGADEQYF. CDR3 nucleotide sequence: TGTGCCAGCAGCTTAGTCCTGGGGGCGGACGAGCAGTACTTC.

The chain recombines TRBV19 with TRBJ1-2; 7 nucleotides agree with TRBD1. Germline V gene lookup returns CDR1 LNHDA and CDR2 SQIVND (reference sequence). This CDR3 contains 13 residues. Trimming took 10 bases from V and 4 from J; bases not matched to a gene: 9. The CDR3 DNA follows: TGTGCCACCACAACAGGGGAGGGCTATGGCTACACCTTC. This encodes CATTTGEGYGYTF.

This sequence joins TRBV19 and TRBJ2-5; D ambiguous. The CDR3 runs to 13 residues. Germline CDR1 reads LNHDA; CDR2 reads SQIVND (reference sequence). V was shortened by 0 bases and J by 9 bases, with 11 bases between the two germline ends. The CDR3 sequence: CASSIDPTPPQYF. CDR3 nucleotides: TGTGCCAGTAGTATAGATCCGACTCCCCCCCAGTACTTC.

The rearrangement links TRBV11-2 to TRBJ2-7; 13 nucleotides match TRBD2. From germline, CDR1 is SGHAT and CDR2 FQNNGV. This CDR3 region has 16 residues. Losses at the gene ends were 5 bases for V and 4 bases for J; bases not matched to a gene: 8. The CDR3 nucleotides read TGTGCCAGCAGCACCTGGACTAGCGGGAGCGGATACGAGCAGTACTTC. Its translation is CASSTWTSGSGYEQYF. Based on the CDR3 plus reference TRBV11-2 and TRBJ2-7, the full variable domain is EAGVAQSPRYKIIEKRQSVAFWCNPISGHATLYWYQQILGQGPKLLIQFQNNGVVDDSQLPKDRFSAERLKGVDSTLKIQPAKLEDSAVYLCASSTWTSGSGYEQYFGPGTRLTVT.

The rearrangement uses TRBV27 and TRBJ1-5; TRBD1 agrees at 9 bases. J lost 2 bases, V lost 4 bases, and 18 bases had no gene match. CDR3 size: 20 residues. Germline CDR1 reads MNHEY; CDR2 reads SMNVEV (reference sequence). CDR3 coding DNA: TGTGCCAGCAGTTCTTTCCCGGGACAGGGAAAGAAGGTGGGCAATCAGCCCCAGCATTTT. Translation gives CASSSFPGQGKKVGNQPQHF.

The chain couples TRBV6-1 to TRBJ2-7, with unresolved D. The germline CDR1 and CDR2 sequences are MNHNS and SASEGT. V dropped 2 bases and J dropped 1 base, with 12 bases sitting between them. The CDR3 length is 15 residues. The CDR3 DNA reads as TGTGCCAGCAGTGAACTCGCTGCCACATCCTACGAGCAGTACTTC. Translated: CASSELAATSYEQYF.

J is TRBJ2-1 and V is TRBV6-5; 7 positions match TRBD1. Trimming at V came to 7 bases and at J to 9 bases, leaving 15 bases not matched to a gene. The CDR3 is 15 residues long. CDR1 is MNHEY and CDR2 is SVGAGI in the germline V gene. The chain's CDR3 is CASTEVTGTPSEQFF. CDR3 coding DNA: TGTGCCAGCACCGAGGTGACAGGGACCCCCAGTGAGCAGTTCTTC.

The chain employs TRBV19 and TRBJ2-6; no definite D call. CDR1 and CDR2 from the germline V gene are LNHDA and SQIVND (reference sequence). Trimming removed 7 bases from V and 1 base from J, with 14 bases in between. This CDR3 has 16 amino acids. As DNA, the CDR3 is TGTGCCAGTAATCCCGGAGCGCCGTCTGGGGCCAACGTCCTGACTTTC. Translating it yields CASNPGAPSGANVLTF.

The genes are TRBV11-1 and TRBJ2-3; TRBD2 agrees at 13 bases. Germline V lookup: CDR1 SGHAT, CDR2 FQDESV (reference sequence). V shed 5 bases and J 4 bases; nucleotides not matched to a gene: 6. This CDR3 is built from 16 residues. The CDR3 is CASSRWTSGSADTQYF. The CDR3 DNA follows: TGTGCCAGCAGCCGCTGGACTAGCGGGAGCGCAGATACGCAGTATTTT.

The rearrangement links TRBV19 to TRBJ1-5; D call uncertain. The V end was cut by 2 bases, the J end by 7 bases, with 12 bases between. This CDR3 is 14 amino acids long. The germline gives CDR1 LNHDA, CDR2 SQIVND (reference sequence). CDR3 sequence (DNA): TGTGCCAGTAGTATATTTCAGGTTTACCAGCCCCAGCATTTT. Translating gives CASSIFQVYQPQHF.

The chain recombines TRBV19 with TRBJ2-3; 8 bases line up with TRBD1. The CDR3 has 16 amino acids. Per germline, CDR1 LNHDA and CDR2 SQIVND (reference sequence). V dropped 4 bases and J dropped 3; count of bases not matched to a gene: 9. CDR3: CASSTSDRGGTDTQYF. The CDR3 nucleotides are TGTGCCAGTAGTACCTCAGACAGGGGTGGGACAGATACGCAGTATTTT.

V is TRBV6-1 and J is TRBJ2-7; weak D call: TRBD2 (6 bases). The CDR3 has 14 residues. CDR1 and CDR2 from the germline V gene are MNHNS and SASEGT. Trimming took off 2 bases at V and 5 bases at J, with 13 bases between the two ends. DNA for the CDR3: TGTGCCAGCAGTGAAAAGGAGGGCGGCCACGAGCAGTACTTC. Translated: CASSEKEGGHEQYF.

This clone has just a few counts. V is TRBV6-6 and J is TRBJ2-3; 8 nucleotides match TRBD2. This CDR3 contains 15 residues. CDR1 is MNHNY and CDR2 is SVGAGI in the germline V gene (reference sequence). V trimming: 6 bases; J trimming: 2 bases; junction bases outside the gene matches: 7. CDR3 in amino acids: CASSLNSGNTDTQYF. The CDR3 region has the DNA TGTGCCAGCAGCTTAAATAGCGGGAACACAGATACGCAGTATTTT.

The chain uses TRBV4-1 and TRBJ1-4, with 7 bases lining up with TRBD1. Germline-derived CDR1 and CDR2 are MGHRA and YSYEKL. The V and J ends lost 4 bases and 0 bases, in that order; junction bases with no gene match: 8. The CDR3 covers 17 residues. The CDR3 DNA sequence: TGCGCCAGCAGCCTCAGGGGGGCGCCCCCAACTAATGAAAAACTGTTTTTT. The encoded protein is CASSLRGAPPTNEKLFF.

The chain couples TRBV2 to TRBJ2-7; D gene uncertain. CDR1 SNHLY and CDR2 FYNNEI come from the germline V gene. The germline V and J ends were trimmed by 7 bases and 2 bases, with 18 bases remaining between them. The CDR3 extends over 15 amino acids. The CDR3: CASISDWGGPYEQYF. CDR3 nucleotides: TGTGCCAGCATAAGTGATTGGGGTGGACCCTACGAGCAGTACTTC.

This clone is large (0.1 to 1%) within its sample. Other nucleotide sequences in the sample specify the same CDR3. The chain carries TRBV27 and TRBJ1-3; D ambiguous. This CDR3 is 15 amino acids long. The ends were cut back, 0 bases at V and 0 bases at J, with 6 bases in the middle. Per the germline V gene, CDR1 is MNHEY and CDR2 is SMNVEV (reference sequence). Written as DNA, the CDR3 is TGTGCCAGCAGTTTATCCGGGAGCTCTGGAAACACCATATATTTT. Translation gives CASSLSGSSGNTIYF.

The chain joins TRBV28 to TRBJ2-6; weak D call: TRBD1 (5 bases). The V gene's germline CDR1 is MDHEN and CDR2 SYDVKM. V was shortened by 7 bases and J by 1 base, with 17 bases between the two germline ends. This CDR3 has 17 amino acids. CDR3 DNA sequence: TGTGCCAGCACCCAGACAGCAGGCCTTTCTGGGGCCAACGTCCTGACTTTC. This codes for CASTQTAGLSGANVLTF.

This clone was observed a few times. The chain recombines TRBV25-1 with TRBJ2-2; weak D call: TRBD2 (6 bases). The CDR3 consists of 18 residues. With 3 bases removed from V and 0 bases from J, the gap between germline ends came to 17 bases. Germline values: CDR1 MGHDK, CDR2 SYGVNS. The CDR3 coding sequence is TGTGCCAGCAGTGAGGGGGGACGGCTGAGTTCGAACACCGGGGAGCTGTTTTTT. Encoded protein: CASSEGGRLSSNTGELFF.

Written as DNA, the CDR3 is TGTGCCAGCAGTCCCGGGACTAGCTTCTCCTACGAGCAGTACTTC. Translation gives CASSPGTSFSYEQYF. The rearrangement links TRBV7-3 to TRBJ2-7; TRBD2 agrees at 9 bases. This CDR3 has 15 amino acids. Trimming took 6 bases from V and 0 from J; bases not matched to a gene: 6. Germline CDR1 is SGHTA and CDR2 is FQGTGA. Combining the CDR3 with reference TRBV7-3 and TRBJ2-7 gives the whole variable domain GAGVSQTPSNKVTEKGKYVELRCDPISGHTALYWYRQSLGQGPEFLIYFQGTGAADDSGLPNDRFFAVRPEGSVSTLKIQRTERGDSAVYLCASSPGTSFSYEQYFGPGTRLTVT.

This chain connects TRBV4-3 to TRBJ2-7, with D perhaps TRBD1 or TRBD2 (5 bases each). This CDR3 has 12 residues. Germline V gene sequence: CDR1 LGHNA, CDR2 YSLEER. V lost 0 bases and J lost 9, with 9 bases in between. The CDR3 reads CASSQDTGPQYF. The CDR3 region has the DNA TGCGCCAGCAGCCAAGATACGGGGCCGCAGTACTTC.

The chain recombines TRBV27 with TRBJ1-1, with unresolved D. This CDR3 has 13 residues. V gave up 11 bases and J gave up 1 base, with 14 bases separating them. Per the germline V gene, CDR1 is MNHEY and CDR2 is SMNVEV (reference sequence). CDR3 sequence: CAATQVGNTEAFF. The CDR3 DNA is TGTGCCGCGACTCAGGTTGGGAACACTGAAGCTTTCTTT.

This chain joins TRBV4-2 and TRBJ1-1, with TRBD1 matching over 10 bases. Germline V lookup: CDR1 LGHNA, CDR2 YNFKEQ. The CDR3 spans 15 residues. V trimming: 1 base; J trimming: 8 bases; junction bases outside the gene matches: 7. The CDR3 DNA follows: TGTGCCAGCAGCCAAGTTGGGACAGGGGCGGCGGAAGCTTTCTTT. It encodes CASSQVGTGAAEAFF.